This T cell receptor beta chain is from a study of naive and memory T cell subsets (TCRdb year 2017). Broadly, across the study: According to the figure summarizing the samples, there were 10 or so blood donors, 7 tuberculin skin test biopsies and 3 saline control biopsies. As previously described, skin biopsies were taken from tuberculin skin test sites or from saline-injected control sites and processed for RNA extraction. PCR2 was typically run as a SYBR Green qPCR and stopped at a set threshold, although low-input samples could use end-point PCR of 5 to 7 cycles instead. The paper as a whole reports these results and caveats: The RNA-based method was acknowledged to be potentially sensitive to changes in TCR transcripts with T cell activation and differentiation. Both types of skin biopsy reportedly yielded TCR sequences, though far more TCRs came from tuberculin skin test sites. Higher TCR numbers at tuberculin skin test sites were interpreted as T cell infiltration of a delayed type IV hypersensitivity reaction. The paper did not give details on skin biopsy collection and RNA processing but referred to earlier studies for those details.

CDR1 SGHTA and CDR2 FQGNSA were looked up in the germline V gene. Trimming removed 6 bases from V and 9 bases from J, leaving 18 bases between the germline ends. The CDR3 numbers 15 residues from cysteine through phenylalanine. Kept here is only the CDR3 DNA, which spans 45 bases and is read in frame from base 1. This specimen's treatment or condition label, interpreted: skin biopsy from PPD injection site in Mantoux-positive individual. A robust, sensitive protocol for the amplification, sequencing and analysis of TCRs was described in the study, in which 3' ligation of a UMI-containing oligonucleotide to TCR cDNA was used. Tuberculin skin test biopsies came from sites injected with PPD in individuals with a positive Mantoux test. Total RNA was treated with RQ1 DNase, without cell sorting, prior to reverse transcription, with an input of roughly 1 to 1000 ng being targeted. Libraries were prepared from skin biopsies and whole blood so that pipeline robustness could be tested in samples in which T cells form a minority population.

Libraries came from UMI-ligation and nested PCR. The ligated cDNA was amplified in four rounds of PCR with nested alpha and beta constant region primers together with the SP2 primer. TCR RNA was reverse transcribed with SuperScript IV using alpha and beta constant region primers for the blood and skin samples. An oligonucleotide carrying the Illumina SP2 primer and a UMI was ligated to the 3' end of the cDNA by means of T4 RNA ligase 1. The 12-nucleotide UMI consisted of two random hexamers with an eight-base spacer between the hexamers to prevent hairpin formation. From the second PCR onward, TCR alpha and beta chain libraries were processed separately, and dual indexing was applied for multiplexing. After pooling, the indexed libraries were analyzed by capillary electrophoresis and sequenced on either an Illumina MiSeq or NextSeq. To boost base diversity and improve cluster recognition, PhiX DNA at roughly 4.5-8% was spiked into the libraries. For the original study's pipeline: Demultiplexor took UMIs from read 2, joined the UMIs to the TCR sequence from read 1, and separated reads according to sample indices. V and J genes and V-J junctions were identified by Decombinator, and each TCR was assigned a five-part identifier that included V and J deletions. UMIs were used by Collapsinator to correct sequencing errors and PCR amplification heterogeneity, so that a UMI-based abundance was obtained for each TCR. CDR3Translator turned identifiers into nucleotide sequence, translated that sequence into amino acids, and pulled out CDR3 regions based on terminal motifs. After normalization to the amount of input RNA, error-corrected alpha and beta TCR counts from blood and skin were compared. In TCRdb, the public reads were trimmed at Q25 with fastp and aligned with MiXCR, with productive beta chains retained. Every CDR3 protein is listed once, alongside the most common genes and DNA of its rows. What appears here as the V and J calls and clone size reflects TCRdb's work, not the paper's. This sample gives more than 13,000 distinct CDR3 sequences in total; more than 4% of them show up just once. The top ten hold roughly 7.7% of the sample.

This clonotype came up many times. Its antigen is still unknown. There are no base qualities to consult, and no much larger clone falls within one base. The chain couples TRBV7-2 to TRBJ1-6; matching of 5 bases hints at TRBD1 as the D gene. This sequence was found in an adult in good health. Specimen: skin, collected from a tuberculin skin test site. The base sequence is TGTGCCAGCAGGCGAATGTCGACAGATGGTTCACCCCTCCACTTT. Its protein product is CASRRMSTDGSPLHF. The reference TRBV7-2 and TRBJ1-6 proteins fill in what lies around the CDR3, so the full variable domain reads GAGVSQSPSNKVTEKGKDVELRCDPISGHTALYWYRQSLGQGLEFLIYFQGNSAPDKSGLPSDRFSAERTGGSVSTLTIQRTQQEDSAVYLCASRRMSTDGSPLHFGNGTRLTVT.